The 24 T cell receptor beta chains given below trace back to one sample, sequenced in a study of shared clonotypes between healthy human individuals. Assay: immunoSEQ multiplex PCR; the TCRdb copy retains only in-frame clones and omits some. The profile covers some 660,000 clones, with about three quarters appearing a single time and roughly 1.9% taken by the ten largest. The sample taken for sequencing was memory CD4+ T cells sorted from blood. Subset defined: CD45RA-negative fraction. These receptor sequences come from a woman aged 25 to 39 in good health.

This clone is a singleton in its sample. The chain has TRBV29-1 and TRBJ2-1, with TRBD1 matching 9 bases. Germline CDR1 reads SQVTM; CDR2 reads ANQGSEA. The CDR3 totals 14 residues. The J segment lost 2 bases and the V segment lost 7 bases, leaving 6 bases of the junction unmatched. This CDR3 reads CSAPGQGPYNEQFF. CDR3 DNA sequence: TGCAGCGCACCGGGACAGGGACCCTACAATGAGCAGTTCTTC.

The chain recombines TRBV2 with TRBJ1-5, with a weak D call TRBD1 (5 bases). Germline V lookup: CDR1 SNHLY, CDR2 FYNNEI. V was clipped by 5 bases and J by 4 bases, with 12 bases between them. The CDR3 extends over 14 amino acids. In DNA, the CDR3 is TGTGCCAGCAGTAACTGGGGACGAAATCAGCCCCAGCATTTT. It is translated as CASSNWGRNQPQHF.

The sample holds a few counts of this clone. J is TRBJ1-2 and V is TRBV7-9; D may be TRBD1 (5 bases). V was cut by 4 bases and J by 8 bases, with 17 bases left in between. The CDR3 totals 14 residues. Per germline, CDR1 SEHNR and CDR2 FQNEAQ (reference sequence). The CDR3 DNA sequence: TGTGCCAGCAGCTCCGGTTGGGACGGGCCAGGCTACACCTTC. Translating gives CASSSGWDGPGYTF.

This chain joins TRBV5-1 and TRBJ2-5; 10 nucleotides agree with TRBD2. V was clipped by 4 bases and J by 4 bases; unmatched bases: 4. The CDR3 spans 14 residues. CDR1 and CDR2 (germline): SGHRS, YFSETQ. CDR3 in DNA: TGCGCCAGCAGCCCCCGACTAGCGGGAGAGACCCAGTACTTC. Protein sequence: CASSPRLAGETQYF. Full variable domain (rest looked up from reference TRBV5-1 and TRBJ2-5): KAGVTQTPRYLIKTRGQQVTLSCSPISGHRSVSWYQQTPGQGLQFLFEYFSETQRNKGNFPGRFSGRQFSNSRSEMNVSTLELGDSALYLCASSPRLAGETQYFGPGTRLLVL.

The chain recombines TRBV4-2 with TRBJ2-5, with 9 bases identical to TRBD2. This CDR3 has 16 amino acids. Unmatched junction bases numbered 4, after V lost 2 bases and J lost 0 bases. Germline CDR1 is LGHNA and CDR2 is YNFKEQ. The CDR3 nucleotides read TGTGCCAGCAGCCAACCTAGCGGGACCAACCAAGAGACCCAGTACTTC. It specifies CASSQPSGTNQETQYF.

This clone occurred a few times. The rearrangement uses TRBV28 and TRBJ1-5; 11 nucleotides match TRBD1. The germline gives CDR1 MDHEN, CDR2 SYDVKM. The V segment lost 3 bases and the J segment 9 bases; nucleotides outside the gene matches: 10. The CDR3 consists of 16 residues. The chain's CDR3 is CASSLWGQGVKGPQHF. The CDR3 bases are TGTGCCAGCAGTTTGTGGGGACAGGGGGTAAAGGGGCCCCAGCATTTT.

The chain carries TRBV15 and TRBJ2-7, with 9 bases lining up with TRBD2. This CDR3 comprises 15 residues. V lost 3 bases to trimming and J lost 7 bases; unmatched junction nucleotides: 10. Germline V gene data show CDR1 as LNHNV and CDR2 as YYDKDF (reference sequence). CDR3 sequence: CATSSSAGGVWEQYF. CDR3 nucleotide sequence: TGTGCCACCAGCAGCTCTGCGGGGGGGGTGTGGGAGCAGTACTTC.

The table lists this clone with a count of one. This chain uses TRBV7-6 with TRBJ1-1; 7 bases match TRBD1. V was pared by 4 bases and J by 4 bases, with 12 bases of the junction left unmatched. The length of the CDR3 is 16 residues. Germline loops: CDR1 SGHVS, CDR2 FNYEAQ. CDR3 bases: TGTGCCAGCAGCTCCAGGGACAGATTGGGGCGCACTGAAGCTTTCTTT. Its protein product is CASSSRDRLGRTEAFF.

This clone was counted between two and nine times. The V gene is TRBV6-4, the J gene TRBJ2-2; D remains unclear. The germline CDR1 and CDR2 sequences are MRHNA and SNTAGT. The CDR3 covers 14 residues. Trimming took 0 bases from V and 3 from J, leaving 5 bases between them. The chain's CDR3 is CASSDSMDTGELFF. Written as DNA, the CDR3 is TGTGCCAGCAGTGACTCGATGGACACCGGGGAGCTGTTTTTT.

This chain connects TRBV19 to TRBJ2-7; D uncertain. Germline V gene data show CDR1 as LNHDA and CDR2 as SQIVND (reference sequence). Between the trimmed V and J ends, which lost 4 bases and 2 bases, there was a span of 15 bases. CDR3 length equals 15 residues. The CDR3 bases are TGTGCCAGTAGTACTAGTTTTGGTGGGGCCTACGAGCAGTACTTC. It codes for CASSTSFGGAYEQYF.

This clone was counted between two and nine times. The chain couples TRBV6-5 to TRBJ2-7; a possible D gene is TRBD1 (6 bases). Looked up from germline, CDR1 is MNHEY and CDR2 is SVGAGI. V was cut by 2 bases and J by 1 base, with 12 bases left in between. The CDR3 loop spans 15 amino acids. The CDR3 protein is CASSYPQGTSYEQYF. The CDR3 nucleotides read TGTGCCAGCAGTTACCCCCAGGGGACGTCCTACGAGCAGTACTTC.

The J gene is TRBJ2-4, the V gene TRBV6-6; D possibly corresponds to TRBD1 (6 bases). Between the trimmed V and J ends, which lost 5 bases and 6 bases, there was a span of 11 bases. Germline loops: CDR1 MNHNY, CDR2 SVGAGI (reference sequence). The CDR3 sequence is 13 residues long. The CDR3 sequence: CASSPGTPNIQYF. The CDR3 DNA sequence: TGTGCCAGCAGTCCCGGGACACCAAACATTCAGTACTTC.

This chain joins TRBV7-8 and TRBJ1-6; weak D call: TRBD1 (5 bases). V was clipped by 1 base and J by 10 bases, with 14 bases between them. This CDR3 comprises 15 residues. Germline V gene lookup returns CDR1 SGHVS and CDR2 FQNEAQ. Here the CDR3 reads CASSLGWDANSPLHF. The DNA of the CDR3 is TGTGCCAGCAGCTTAGGTTGGGACGCTAACTCACCCCTCCACTTT.

CDR3 protein: CSVEVEASFEAFF. The CDR3 DNA follows: TGCAGCGTAGAGGTGGAAGCCTCTTTTGAAGCTTTCTTT. The genes are TRBV29-1 and TRBJ1-1, with D unclear. CDR1 SQVTM and CDR2 ANQGSEA come from the germline V gene. The CDR3 covers 13 residues. V lost 6 bases, J lost 7 bases, and 18 bases lay in between.

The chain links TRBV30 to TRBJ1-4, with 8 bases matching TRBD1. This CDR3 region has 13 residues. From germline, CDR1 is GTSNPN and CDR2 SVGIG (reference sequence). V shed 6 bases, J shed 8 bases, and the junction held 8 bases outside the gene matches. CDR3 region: CACPGTGGEKLFF. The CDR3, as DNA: TGTGCCTGCCCCGGCACAGGGGGGGAAAAACTGTTTTTT. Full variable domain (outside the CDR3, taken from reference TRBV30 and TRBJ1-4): SQTIHQWPATLVQPVGSPLSLECTVEGTSNPNLYWYRQAAGRGLQLLFYSVGIGQISSEVPQNLSASRPQDRQFILSSKKLLLSDSGFYLCACPGTGGEKLFFGSGTQLSVL.

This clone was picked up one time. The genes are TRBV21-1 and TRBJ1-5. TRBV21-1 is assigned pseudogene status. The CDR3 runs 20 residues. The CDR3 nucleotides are TGTGCCAGCAGCAAAAAGAGCGGACGCGGACATCGGGTTAGCAATCAGCCCCAGCATTTT. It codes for CASSKKSGRGHRVSNQPQHF.

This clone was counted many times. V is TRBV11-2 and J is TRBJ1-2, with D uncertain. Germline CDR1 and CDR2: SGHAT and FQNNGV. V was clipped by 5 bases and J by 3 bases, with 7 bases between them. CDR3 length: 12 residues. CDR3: CASSQADYGYTF. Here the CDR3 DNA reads TGTGCCAGCAGCCAGGCAGACTATGGCTACACCTTC.

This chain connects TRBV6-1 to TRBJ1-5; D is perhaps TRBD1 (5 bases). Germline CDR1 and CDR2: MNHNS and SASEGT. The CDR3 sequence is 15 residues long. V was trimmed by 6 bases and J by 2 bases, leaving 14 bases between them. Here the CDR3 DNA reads TGTGCCAGCAGATGGGGTGGGGACGGCAATCAGCCCCAGCATTTT. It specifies CASRWGGDGNQPQHF.

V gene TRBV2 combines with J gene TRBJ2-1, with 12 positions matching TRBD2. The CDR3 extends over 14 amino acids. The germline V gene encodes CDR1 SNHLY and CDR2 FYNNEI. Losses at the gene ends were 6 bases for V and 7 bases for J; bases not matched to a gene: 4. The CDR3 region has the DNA TGTGCCAGCAGAGAGACTAGCGGGGGAAATGAGCAGTTCTTC. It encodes CASRETSGGNEQFF.

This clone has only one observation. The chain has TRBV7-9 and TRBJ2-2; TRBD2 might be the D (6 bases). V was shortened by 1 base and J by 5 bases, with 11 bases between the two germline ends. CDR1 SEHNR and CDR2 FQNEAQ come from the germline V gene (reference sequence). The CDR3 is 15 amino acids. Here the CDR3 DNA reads TGTGCCAGCAGCTTAGACGGGAGTAAGACCGGGGAGCTGTTTTTT. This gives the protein CASSLDGSKTGELFF.

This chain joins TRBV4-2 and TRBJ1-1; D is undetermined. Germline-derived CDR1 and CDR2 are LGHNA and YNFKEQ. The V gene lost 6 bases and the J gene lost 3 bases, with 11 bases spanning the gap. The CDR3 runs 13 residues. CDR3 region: CASSSTRDTEAFF. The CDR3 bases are TGTGCCAGCAGTTCTACTAGAGACACTGAAGCTTTCTTT.

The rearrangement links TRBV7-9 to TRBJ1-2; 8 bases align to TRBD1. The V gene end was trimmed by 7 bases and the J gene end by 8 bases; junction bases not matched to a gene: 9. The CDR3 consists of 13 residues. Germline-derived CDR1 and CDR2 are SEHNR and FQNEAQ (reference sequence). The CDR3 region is CASIEGQGEGYTF. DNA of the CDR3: TGTGCCAGCATAGAAGGACAGGGAGAGGGCTACACCTTC.

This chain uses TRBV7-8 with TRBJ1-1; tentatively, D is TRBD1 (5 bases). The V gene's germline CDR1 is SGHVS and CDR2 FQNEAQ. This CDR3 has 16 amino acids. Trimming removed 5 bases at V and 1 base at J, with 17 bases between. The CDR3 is CASSRGSYLENTEAFF. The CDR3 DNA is TGTGCCAGCAGCCGGGGGTCCTATCTGGAGAACACTGAAGCTTTCTTT.

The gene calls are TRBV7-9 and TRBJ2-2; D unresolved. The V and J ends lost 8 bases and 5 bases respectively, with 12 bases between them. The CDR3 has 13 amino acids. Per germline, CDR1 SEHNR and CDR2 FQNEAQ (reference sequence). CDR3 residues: CASPMGSTGELFF. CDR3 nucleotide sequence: TGTGCCAGCCCGATGGGGTCGACCGGGGAGCTGTTTTTT.